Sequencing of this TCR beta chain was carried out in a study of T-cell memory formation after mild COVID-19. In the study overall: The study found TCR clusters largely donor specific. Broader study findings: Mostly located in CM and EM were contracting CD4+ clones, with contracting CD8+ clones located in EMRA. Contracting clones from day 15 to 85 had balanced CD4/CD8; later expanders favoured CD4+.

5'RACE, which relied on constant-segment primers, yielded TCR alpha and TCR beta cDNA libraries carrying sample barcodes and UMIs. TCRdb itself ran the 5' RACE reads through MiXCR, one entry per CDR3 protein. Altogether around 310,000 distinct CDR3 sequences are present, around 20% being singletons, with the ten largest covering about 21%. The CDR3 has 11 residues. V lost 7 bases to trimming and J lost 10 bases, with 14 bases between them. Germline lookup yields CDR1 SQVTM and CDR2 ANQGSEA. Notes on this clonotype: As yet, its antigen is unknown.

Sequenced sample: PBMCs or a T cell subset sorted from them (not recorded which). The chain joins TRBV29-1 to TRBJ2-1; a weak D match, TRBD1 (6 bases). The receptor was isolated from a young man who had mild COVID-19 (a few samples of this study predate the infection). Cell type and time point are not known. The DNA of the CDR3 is TGCAGCGCCGACAGGTATAGGGAGCAGTTCTTC. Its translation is CSADRYREQFF.